Included here is one TCR beta chain sequence, with context. CDR1 SNHLY and CDR2 FYNNEI come from the germline V gene. The CDR3 consists of 15 residues. The trim removed 6 bases at V and 6 bases at J, leaving 9 bases unmatched. Per the study methods: Amplified reference gene primers provided the basis for estimating nucleated cell counts. Method: immunoSEQ multiplex PCR; TCRdb's copy keeps in-frame clones and lacks some. V and J calls and clone size follow that table, whereas D and trimming were derived from the DNA. The table shows roughly 190,000 clones, with 80% to 90% occurring only once. This specimen comes from a study of blood T cell repertoires in COVID-19.

The sequence derives from a woman aged 70-85 years with active or convalescent COVID-19. This sequence joins TRBV2 and TRBJ2-1, with 9 bases matching TRBD1. Sequenced sample: peripheral blood. The CDR3 DNA follows: TGTGCCAGCAGACCGGGACAGGGATTCATCAATGAGCAGTTCTTC. Residues: CASRPGQGFINEQFF.